Below are 11 T cell receptor beta chains sequenced from a single sample in a study of blood T cells in healthy people across ages. A second PCR of roughly 7 to 11 cycles used a sample-barcoded 5' primer and a J-beta primer mix. TCRdb fed the 5' RACE reads into MiXCR, producing one record per CDR3 protein. The table lists 980,000 or so distinct CDR3 sequences, around 46% of them singletons. What was sequenced was blood. These receptors originate from a man younger than 45 in good health.

The chain employs TRBV6-5 and TRBJ2-3; D unclear. The length of the CDR3 is 14 residues. V gave up 4 bases and J gave up 10 bases, with 18 bases separating them. Germline V gives CDR1 MNHEY, CDR2 SVGAGI. The CDR3 region is CASSFPGQTTAQYF. CDR3 bases: TGTGCCAGCAGTTTCCCCGGTCAGACGACTGCGCAGTATTTT.

The gene calls are TRBV7-9 and TRBJ2-7; 14 bases agree with TRBD2. CDR3 length: 19 residues. Trimming removed 3 bases from V and 0 bases from J; junction bases left unmatched: 10. The germline V gene has CDR1 SEHNR and CDR2 FQNEAQ (reference sequence). DNA of the CDR3: TGTGCCAGCAGCTTCCCGACTAGCGGGAGGGTTATGGGCTCCTACGAGCAGTACTTC. It specifies CASSFPTSGRVMGSYEQYF.

Comment on this clonotype: Just one base apart from a much larger clone, this may be a read error. The rearrangement links TRBV29-1 to TRBJ2-3; D is possibly TRBD1 (5 bases). This CDR3 comprises 10 residues. Germline V CDR1 and CDR2: SQVTM, ANQGSEA. Here the CDR3 DNA reads TGCAGCGTTATTACAGGTACGCAGTATTTT. It encodes CSVITGTQYF.

This sequence joins TRBV4-2 and TRBJ2-1, with TRBD2 identical over 11 bases. V dropped 5 bases and J dropped 7; count of bases not matched to a gene: 13. The germline V gene has CDR1 LGHNA and CDR2 YNFKEQ. The CDR3 covers 17 residues. This chain's CDR3 is CASSASYSGGGRNEQFF. As DNA, the CDR3 is TGTGCCAGCAGCGCGTCCTATAGCGGGGGGGGCAGGAATGAGCAGTTCTTC.

This clonotype appeared many times. The chain couples TRBV28 to TRBJ2-3; D remains ambiguous. Trimming pared 8 bases from V and 2 bases from J, leaving 17 bases between. This CDR3 is built from 15 residues. Germline V gene data show CDR1 as MDHEN and CDR2 as SYDVKM. Here the CDR3 DNA reads TGTGCCAGCTCCCCCCCCGACAAGATCACAGATACGCAGTATTTT. It specifies CASSPPDKITDTQYF.

This clonotype appeared many times. The V call is TRBV20-1, the J call TRBJ2-1, with TRBD2 identical over 10 bases. This CDR3 is 15 amino acids long. Unmatched junction bases numbered 7, after V lost 4 bases and J lost 4 bases. Germline CDR1 DFQATT, CDR2 SNEGSKA (reference sequence). The CDR3 DNA reads as TGCAGTGCTAACCCCGGACTAGCGGATTACAATGAGCAGTTCTTC. Translated: CSANPGLADYNEQFF.

V and J are TRBV11-2 and TRBJ2-4; 7 bases align to TRBD2. The CDR3 totals 16 residues. In germline, CDR1 is SGHAT, CDR2 FQNNGV. V trimming: 4 bases; J trimming: 8 bases; junction bases outside the gene matches: 14. As DNA, the CDR3 is TGTGCCAGCAGCTCCTATGTGGCAGGGAGGGTGGACATTCAGTACTTC. This gives the protein CASSSYVAGRVDIQYF. The whole variable domain, remainder taken from reference TRBV11-2 and TRBJ2-4, is EAGVAQSPRYKIIEKRQSVAFWCNPISGHATLYWYQQILGQGPKLLIQFQNNGVVDDSQLPKDRFSAERLKGVDSTLKIQPAKLEDSAVYLCASSSYVAGRVDIQYFGAGTRLSVL.

V and J are TRBV12-3 or TRBV12-4 and TRBJ2-5; no reliable D call. V was clipped by 6 bases and J by 0 bases, with 8 bases between them. This CDR3 has 13 amino acids. In DNA form, the CDR3 reads TGTGCCAGCAGACTCGACTACCAAGAGACCCAGTACTTC. Amino acids: CASRLDYQETQYF.

This clonotype was picked up many times. The chain combines TRBV27 with TRBJ2-3; 8 bases are shared with TRBD1. V shed 6 bases and J 3 bases; nucleotides not matched to a gene: 11. CDR3 length: 16 amino acids. Germline CDR1 and CDR2: MNHEY and SMNVEV (reference sequence). Written as DNA, the CDR3 is TGTGCCAGCAGCCCTCGGTGGGACAGGAGAACAGATACGCAGTATTTT. It codes for CASSPRWDRRTDTQYF.

This chain joins TRBV29-1 and TRBJ2-5; D perhaps matches TRBD2 (5 bases). V lost 6 bases and J 1 base, leaving 6 bases between the germline ends. Germline V gene sequence: CDR1 SQVTM, CDR2 ANQGSEA. This CDR3 comprises 11 residues. CDR3 protein: CSVGSQETQYF. The CDR3 DNA follows: TGCAGCGTAGGGAGCCAAGAGACCCAGTACTTC.

As for this clonotype: An end of the junction does not agree with germline; a read error may underlie this. The chain employs TRBV11-2 and TRBJ2-7, with a tentative D call TRBD2 (6 bases). Germline-derived CDR1 and CDR2 are SGHAT and FQNNGV. The CDR3 is made up of 14 amino acids. The CDR3 reads CACSYGGVSYEQYF. For the CDR3, the DNA is TGTGCCTGCAGTTACGGAGGGGTGTCCTACGAGCAGTACTTC.